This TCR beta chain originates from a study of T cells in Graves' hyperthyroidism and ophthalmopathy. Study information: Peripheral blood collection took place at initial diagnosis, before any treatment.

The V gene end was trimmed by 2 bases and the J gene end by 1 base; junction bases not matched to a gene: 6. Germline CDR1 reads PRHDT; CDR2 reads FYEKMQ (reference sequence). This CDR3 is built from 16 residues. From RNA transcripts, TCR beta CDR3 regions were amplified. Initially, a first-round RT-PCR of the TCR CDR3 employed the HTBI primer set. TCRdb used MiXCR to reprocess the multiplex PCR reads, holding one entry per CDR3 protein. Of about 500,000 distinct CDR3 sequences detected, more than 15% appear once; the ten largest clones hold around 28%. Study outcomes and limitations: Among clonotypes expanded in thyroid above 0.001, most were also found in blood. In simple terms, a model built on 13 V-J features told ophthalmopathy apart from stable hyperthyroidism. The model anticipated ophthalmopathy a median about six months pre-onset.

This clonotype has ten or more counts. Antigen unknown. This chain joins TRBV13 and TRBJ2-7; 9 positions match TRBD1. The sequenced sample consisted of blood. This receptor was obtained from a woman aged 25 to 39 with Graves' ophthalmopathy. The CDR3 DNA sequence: TGTGCCAGCAGCTTAAGGGGGACAGGGCTTTCCTACGAGCAGTACTTC. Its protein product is CASSLRGTGLSYEQYF. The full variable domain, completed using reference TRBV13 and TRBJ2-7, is AAGVIQSPRHLIKEKRETATLKCYPIPRHDTVYWYQQGPGQDPQFLISFYEKMQSDKGSIPDRFSAQQFSDYHSELNMSSLELGDSALYFCASSLRGTGLSYEQYFGPGTRLTVT.